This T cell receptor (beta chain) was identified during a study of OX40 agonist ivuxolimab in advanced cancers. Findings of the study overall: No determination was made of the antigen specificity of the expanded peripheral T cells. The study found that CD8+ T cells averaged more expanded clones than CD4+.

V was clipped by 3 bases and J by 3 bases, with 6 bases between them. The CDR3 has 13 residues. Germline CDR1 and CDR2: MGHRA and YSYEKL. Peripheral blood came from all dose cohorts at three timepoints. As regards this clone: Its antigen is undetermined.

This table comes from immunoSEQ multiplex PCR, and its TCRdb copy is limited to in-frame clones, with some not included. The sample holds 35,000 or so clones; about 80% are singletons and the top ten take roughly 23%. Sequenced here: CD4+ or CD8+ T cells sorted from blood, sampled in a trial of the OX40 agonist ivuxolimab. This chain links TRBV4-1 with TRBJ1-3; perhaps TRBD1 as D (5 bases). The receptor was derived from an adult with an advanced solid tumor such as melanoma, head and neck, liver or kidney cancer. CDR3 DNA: TGCGCCAGCAGCCAGGGGGGTGGAAACACCATATATTTT. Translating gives CASSQGGGNTIYF.